The 26 T cell receptor beta chains presented below share a single source sample, sequenced in a study of T cell responses to AZD1222 COVID-19 vaccine. Only in-frame clones appear in the TCRdb table, and some are missing; sequencing was by immunoSEQ multiplex PCR. The sample includes roughly 180,000 clones, 88% of them seen just once. The starting material was peripheral blood, obtained on day 0 of AZD1222 vaccination. These receptors were collected from an adult in good health.

The chain links TRBV18 to TRBJ2-7, with D possibly TRBD1 on 5 matching bases. This CDR3 is 14 amino acids long. The V and J ends lost 1 base and 2 bases respectively, with 9 bases between them. Germline CDR1 reads KGHSH; CDR2 reads LQKENI. This CDR3 is CASSPRQGPYEQYF. CDR3 in DNA: TGTGCCAGCTCACCACGGCAGGGCCCCTACGAGCAGTACTTC.

The chain carries TRBV28 and TRBJ2-7; 11 bases match TRBD1. V was clipped by 3 bases and J by 2 bases; unmatched bases: 3. Looked up from germline, CDR1 is MDHEN and CDR2 is SYDVKM. This CDR3 spans 15 amino acids. The CDR3, as DNA: TGTGCCAGCAGTTTGCTGGGACAGGGGGCCTACGAGCAGTACTTC. This encodes CASSLLGQGAYEQYF. Full variable domain (missing parts from reference TRBV28 and TRBJ2-7): DVKVTQSSRYLVKRTGEKVFLECVQDMDHENMFWYRQDPGLGLRLIYFSYDVKMKEKGDIPEGYSVSREKKERFSLILESASTNQTSMYLCASSLLGQGAYEQYFGPGTRLTVT.

There are a few counts of this clone. This rearrangement joins TRBV7-8 to TRBJ2-7, with D unresolved. Trimming removed 1 base at V and 7 bases at J, with 11 bases between. The V gene's germline CDR1 is SGHVS and CDR2 FQNEAQ. CDR3 length equals 13 residues. CDR3 residues: CASSLGVVGEQYF. For the CDR3, the DNA is TGTGCCAGCAGCTTAGGGGTAGTGGGTGAGCAGTACTTC.

V gene TRBV29-1 combines with J gene TRBJ2-1; no clear D. CDR1 SQVTM and CDR2 ANQGSEA come from the germline V gene. This CDR3 comprises 12 residues. V was clipped by 2 bases and J by 3 bases, with 5 bases between them. The CDR3 DNA follows: TGCAGCGTTGAAAAGTTCTACAATGAGCAGTTCTTC. Translation gives CSVEKFYNEQFF.

V and J are TRBV28 and TRBJ2-1; D is unresolved. V lost 6 bases and J lost 2, with 14 bases in between. Germline-derived CDR1 and CDR2 are MDHEN and SYDVKM. The CDR3 covers 15 residues. The CDR3 nucleotides are TGTGCCAGCAGGTCAACGCGGTTGACCTACAATGAGCAGTTCTTC. Its protein product is CASRSTRLTYNEQFF.

The genes are TRBV28 and TRBJ1-1, with 7 nucleotides matching TRBD1. After removal of 1 base from V and 4 bases from J, the junction contained 3 bases not matched to a gene. The CDR3 sequence is 14 residues long. Germline lookup yields CDR1 MDHEN and CDR2 SYDVKM. The CDR3 sequence is CASSLSTGITEAFF. The CDR3 DNA reads TGTGCCAGCAGTTTATCGACAGGGATCACTGAAGCTTTCTTT.

The chain links TRBV7-2 to TRBJ1-3; D unclear. The CDR3 consists of 15 residues. Germline values: CDR1 SGHTA, CDR2 FQGNSA. Trimming shortened V by 5 bases and J by 1 base, and 12 bases separated the two germline ends. In DNA form, the CDR3 reads TGTGCCAGCAGCACGGCCTATGGGTCTGGAAACACCATATATTTT. Encoded protein: CASSTAYGSGNTIYF.

The chain has TRBV10-1 and TRBJ2-2; 9 bases match TRBD2. Germline values: CDR1 WNHNN, CDR2 SYGVQD (reference sequence). There are 17 residues in the CDR3. The junction had 13 bases not matched to a gene; V was cut back by 6 bases and J by 5 bases. The CDR3 sequence is CASSQLGLAGSTGELFF. The CDR3 DNA is TGCGCCAGCAGCCAACTAGGGCTAGCGGGGAGTACCGGGGAGCTGTTTTTT.

This clone turned up a few times. This sequence joins TRBV6-2 or TRBV6-3 and TRBJ1-2, with a tentative D call TRBD1 (5 bases). The V end lost 2 bases, the J end lost 2 bases, and 6 bases lay between the germline ends. The CDR3 contains 13 residues. Germline CDR1 reads MNHEY; CDR2 reads SVGEGT. CDR3 bases: TGTGCCAGCAGTTACCGGGACAACTATGGCTACACCTTC. Its protein is CASSYRDNYGYTF.

Comments on this clone: A junction end diverges from the germline sequence, so it may reflect a read error. This chain uses TRBV7-7 with TRBJ1-1; no firm D call. The V gene's germline CDR1 is SSHAT and CDR2 FNYEAQ (reference sequence). This CDR3 is built from 13 residues. The CDR3 DNA is TGTGCTAGCAGCTTCGACGAAACCACTGAAGCTTTCTTT. Amino acids: CASSFDETTEAFF.

This sequence joins TRBV7-9 and TRBJ1-1; D gene ambiguous. The CDR3 consists of 11 residues. Germline assignment: CDR1 SEHNR and CDR2 FQNEAQ (reference sequence). With 2 bases removed from V and 11 bases from J, the gap between germline ends came to 9 bases. The CDR3 protein is CASSLWDFAFF. CDR3 DNA: TGTGCCAGCAGCTTATGGGATTTTGCTTTCTTT.

V and J are TRBV7-2 and TRBJ2-3; TRBD2 aligns across 7 bases. CDR3 length: 15 amino acids. After removal of 3 bases from V and 4 bases from J, the junction contained 7 bases not matched to a gene. In germline, CDR1 is SGHTA, CDR2 FQGNSA. The CDR3 DNA reads TGTGCCAGCAGCTTCCCGGGACTAAAGTCAGATACGCAGTATTTT. Translation gives CASSFPGLKSDTQYF.

V usage is TRBV11-2 and J usage is TRBJ2-7, with 7 bases lining up with TRBD1. V shed 5 bases and J 3 bases; nucleotides not matched to a gene: 4. CDR3 length equals 13 residues. The germline CDR1 and CDR2 sequences are SGHAT and FQNNGV. For the CDR3, the DNA is TGTGCCAGCAGCCCCAGACAGGGCTACGAGCAGTACTTC. The encoded protein is CASSPRQGYEQYF.

J is TRBJ2-3 and V is TRBV28, with 7 bases matching TRBD2. From germline, CDR1 is MDHEN and CDR2 SYDVKM. V lost 2 bases and J lost 8; bases outside the gene matches: 4. The CDR3 runs 13 residues. The CDR3 protein is CASSLAGEVTQYF. DNA for the CDR3: TGTGCCAGCAGTTTAGCGGGAGAGGTTACGCAGTATTTT.

The sample holds one count of this clone. The V gene is TRBV28, the J gene TRBJ1-4; 8 bases align to TRBD1. The CDR3 runs to 15 residues. With V trimmed by 6 bases and J by 4 bases, 7 bases remained unmatched. Germline CDR1 and CDR2: MDHEN and SYDVKM. CDR3 nucleotide sequence: TGTGCCAGCAGGAGAACAGGGGGAGATAATGAAAAACTGTTTTTT. Encoded protein: CASRRTGGDNEKLFF.

This chain connects TRBV4-1 to TRBJ2-7; D is undetermined. Per the germline V gene, CDR1 is MGHRA and CDR2 is YSYEKL. Trimming removed 0 bases from V and 6 bases from J, with 15 bases in between. The CDR3 consists of 15 residues. CDR3 region: CASSQDPGLRSEQYF. CDR3 in DNA: TGCGCCAGCAGCCAAGATCCGGGCCTTCGCTCCGAGCAGTACTTC.

The V call is TRBV19, the J call TRBJ2-1; TRBD2 matches at 9 bases. J lost 9 bases, V lost 7 bases, and 13 bases had no gene match. Germline lookup yields CDR1 LNHDA and CDR2 SQIVND (reference sequence). The CDR3 is made up of 15 amino acids. CDR3 sequence (DNA): TGTGCCAGTACTCTAGGGGCGGGGGGGCCGAGTGAGCAGTTCTTC. Translating it yields CASTLGAGGPSEQFF. The full variable domain, with the rest looked up from reference TRBV19 and TRBJ2-1, is DGGITQSPKYLFRKEGQNVTLSCEQNLNHDAMYWYRQDPGQGLRLIYYSQIVNDFQKGDIAEGYSVSREKKESFPLTVTSAQKNPTAFYLCASTLGAGGPSEQFFGPGTRLTVL.

The rearrangement uses TRBV2 and TRBJ2-7; D is undetermined. Trimming stripped 4 bases from V and 5 bases from J, with 9 bases between. This CDR3 contains 12 residues. Germline V gene sequence: CDR1 SNHLY, CDR2 FYNNEI. CDR3 region: CASSGSRHEQYF. Here the CDR3 DNA reads TGTGCCAGCAGTGGATCTCGGCACGAGCAGTACTTC.

V usage is TRBV7-2 and J usage is TRBJ2-5; 9 bases line up with TRBD2. With 2 bases clipped from V and 4 bases from J, the junction kept 2 bases outside the gene matches. There are 14 residues in the CDR3. CDR1 and CDR2 from the germline V gene are SGHTA and FQGNSA. CDR3 DNA sequence: TGTGCCAGCAGCTTAATAGCGGGAGTAGAGACCCAGTACTTC. Translating gives CASSLIAGVETQYF.

The chain couples TRBV19 to TRBJ1-5, with D possibly matching TRBD1 (6 bases). Trimming removed 5 bases at V and 4 bases at J, with 12 bases between. Looked up from germline, CDR1 is LNHDA and CDR2 is SQIVND (reference sequence). The CDR3 sequence is 14 residues long. CDR3: CASSPEGGNQPQHF. CDR3 bases: TGTGCCAGTAGTCCTGAGGGGGGAAATCAGCCCCAGCATTTT.

The chain joins TRBV27 to TRBJ2-7; D unresolved. Trimming removed 2 bases at V and 2 bases at J, with 13 bases between. Germline values: CDR1 MNHEY, CDR2 SMNVEV (reference sequence). The CDR3 length is 15 residues. CDR3 amino acids: CASSLKLSFPYEQYF. The CDR3 DNA follows: TGTGCCAGCAGTTTAAAACTATCCTTTCCCTACGAGCAGTACTTC.

The chain combines TRBV27 with TRBJ1-5; tentatively, D is TRBD1 (5 bases). Looked up from germline, CDR1 is MNHEY and CDR2 is SMNVEV (reference sequence). This CDR3 has 13 residues. V lost 2 bases, J lost 6 bases, and 8 bases lay in between. CDR3 DNA: TGTGCCAGCAGTTTACGGGGCCTTCAGCCCCAGCATTTT. This encodes CASSLRGLQPQHF.

The chain combines TRBV11-1 with TRBJ2-3; D unresolved. Trimming took off 5 bases at V and 2 bases at J, with 17 bases between the two ends. From germline, CDR1 is SGHAT and CDR2 FQDESV (reference sequence). The CDR3 is 16 residues long. The DNA of the CDR3 is TGTGCCAGCAGCGCCCCTGTGGATTCACTCACAGATACGCAGTATTTT. Its protein is CASSAPVDSLTDTQYF.

This clone was recorded only once. CDR3 DNA: TGTGCCAGCTCACCGGACAGGGCGCCCACAAGGAGTCAGCCCCAGCATTTT. Translation gives CASSPDRAPTRSQPQHF. This chain connects TRBV18 to TRBJ1-5; 8 bases align to TRBD1. The length of the CDR3 is 17 residues. Trimming cost V 3 bases and J 6 bases; bases outside gene matches: 13. Per the germline V gene, CDR1 is KGHSH and CDR2 is LQKENI.

This sequence joins TRBV27 and TRBJ1-2; TRBD1 is a possible D gene (6 bases). Per the germline V gene, CDR1 is MNHEY and CDR2 is SMNVEV (reference sequence). The CDR3 runs 15 residues. The V and J ends lost 6 bases and 0 bases respectively, with 14 bases between them. The DNA of the CDR3 is TGTGCCAGCAGCCCCCACAGGGCAACTAACTATGGCTACACCTTC. The encoded protein is CASSPHRATNYGYTF.

The rearrangement uses TRBV7-2 and TRBJ1-2, with 9 bases that match TRBD1. The junction had 3 bases not matched to a gene; V was cut back by 0 bases and J by 4 bases. In germline, CDR1 is SGHTA, CDR2 FQGNSA. The length of the CDR3 is 15 residues. The CDR3 sequence is CASSLAGTGFYGYTF. The CDR3 region has the DNA TGTGCCAGCAGCTTAGCGGGGACAGGGTTCTATGGCTACACCTTC.